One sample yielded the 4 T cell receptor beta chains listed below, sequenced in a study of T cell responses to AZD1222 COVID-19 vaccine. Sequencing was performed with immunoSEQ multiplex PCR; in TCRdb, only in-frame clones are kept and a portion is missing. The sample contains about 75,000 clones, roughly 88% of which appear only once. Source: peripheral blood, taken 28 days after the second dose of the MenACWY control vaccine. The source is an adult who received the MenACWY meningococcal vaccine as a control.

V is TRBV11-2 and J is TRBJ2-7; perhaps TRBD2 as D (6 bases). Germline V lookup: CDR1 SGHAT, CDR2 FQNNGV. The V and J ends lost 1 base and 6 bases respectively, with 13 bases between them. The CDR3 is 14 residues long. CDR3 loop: CASSLVTGVGEQYF. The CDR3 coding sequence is TGTGCCAGCAGCTTAGTTACGGGGGTGGGCGAGCAGTACTTC.

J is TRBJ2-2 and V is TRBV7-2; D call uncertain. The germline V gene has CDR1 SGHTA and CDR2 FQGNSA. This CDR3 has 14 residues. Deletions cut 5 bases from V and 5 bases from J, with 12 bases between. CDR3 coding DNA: TGTGCCAGCAGCCCGGGTAAGAAGACCGGGGAGCTGTTTTTT. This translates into CASSPGKKTGELFF.

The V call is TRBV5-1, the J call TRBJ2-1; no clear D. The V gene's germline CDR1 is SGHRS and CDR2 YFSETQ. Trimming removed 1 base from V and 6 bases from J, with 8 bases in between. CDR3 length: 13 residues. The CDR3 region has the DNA TGCGCCAGCAGCTTGCCTGACTTCAATGAGCAGTTCTTC. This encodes CASSLPDFNEQFF.

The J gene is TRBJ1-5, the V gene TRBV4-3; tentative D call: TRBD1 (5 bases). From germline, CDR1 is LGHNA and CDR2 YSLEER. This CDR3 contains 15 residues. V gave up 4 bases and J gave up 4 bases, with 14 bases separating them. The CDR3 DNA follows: TGCGCCAGCAGCCGCAGCCGGGACGGTAATCAGCCCCAGCATTTT. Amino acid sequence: CASSRSRDGNQPQHF.